This T cell receptor (beta chain) derives from a study of T-cell reconstitution after alpha-beta-depleted transplantation in children. Study-level results: Some patients' high day-60 TCRbeta diversity was attributed to recipient cells surviving conditioning. There were reportedly several hundred expanded graft clones from which alpha-beta T cells came about two months after transplant. One year post-transplant, T-cell counts and diversity were largely derived from T cells produced anew.

This clonotype came up a few times. Its cognate antigen is unknown. The TCRbeta library was prepared with unique molecular identifiers. TCRdb re-analysed the PCR reads in MiXCR, keeping a single row per CDR3 protein. The sample holds hundreds of thousands of distinct CDR3 sequences, around 13% seen once. The specimen was PBMCs, collected before TCRalphabeta/CD19-depleted stem cell transplant. The clonotype was recovered from a girl aged 2 to 10 with congenital amegakaryocytic thrombocytopenia, due to receive a stem cell transplant.

CDR3 in amino acids: CASSQATTNEKLFF. The CDR3 DNA reads TGTGCCAGCAGCCAAGCTACAACTAATGAAAAACTGTTTTTT. The chain joins TRBV7-8 to TRBJ1-4; D not certain. Germline CDR1 reads SGHVS; CDR2 reads FQNEAQ. The ends were cut back, 5 bases at V and 0 bases at J, with 7 bases in the middle. CDR3 length equals 14 residues.